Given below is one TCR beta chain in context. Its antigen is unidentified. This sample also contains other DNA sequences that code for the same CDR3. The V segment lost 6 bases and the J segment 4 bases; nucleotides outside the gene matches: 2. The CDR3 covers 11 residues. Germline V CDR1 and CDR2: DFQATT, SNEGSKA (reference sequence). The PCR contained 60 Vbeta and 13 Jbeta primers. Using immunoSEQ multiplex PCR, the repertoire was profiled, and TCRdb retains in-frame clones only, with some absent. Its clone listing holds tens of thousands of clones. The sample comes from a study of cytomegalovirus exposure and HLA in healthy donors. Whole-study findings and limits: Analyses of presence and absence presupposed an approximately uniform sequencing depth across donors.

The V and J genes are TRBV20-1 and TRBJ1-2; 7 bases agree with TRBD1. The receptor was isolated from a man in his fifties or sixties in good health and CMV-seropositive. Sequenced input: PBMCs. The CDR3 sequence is CSARTGYGYTF. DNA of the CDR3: TGCAGTGCCAGGACAGGCTATGGCTACACCTTC.